The entry below gives a single T cell receptor (beta chain) sequence along with its context. It lacks a known antigen. No quality values exist for individual bases; no much larger clone is one base distant. Reading from cysteine to phenylalanine, the CDR3 counts 14 amino acids. The entry retains the CDR3 DNA only, 42 bases that are in frame from base 1. From the germline V gene, CDR1 is SGHVS and CDR2 is FQNEAQ. V sheds 4 bases and J sheds 8 bases, leaving 12 bases between their ends. The CDR3 regions of human TCRbeta chains were analyzed by immunosequencing. The study's own analysis went as follows. Repertoire TCRs were matched against a reference library of SARS-CoV-2-specific TCRs generated with the MIRA antigen-specificity platform. Breadth was defined as the fraction of unique TCRs that were SARS-CoV-2-associated, and depth was defined as the fraction of total T cells that were SARS-CoV-2-associated. Using the MIRA data, each spike-specific TCR was mapped to the spike region that the TCR reacts to and placed in a CD4 or CD8 class. Log10-transformed breadth and depth values were compared by one-way ANOVA with Sidak's multiple comparisons tests. TCRdb stores this immuneACCESS table with in-frame sequences only. Part of the clones is absent; in the studies checked, under half of the shortfall reflects unresolved V genes, and no reason is known for the rest. V, J and clone size are taken as reported in that table, and D and trimming were inferred from the DNA itself. For this sample the table gives 110,000 to 150,000 clones, of which 90% were detected only once. Around 3.6% of the sample is held by the ten biggest clonotypes.

The label giving this sample's time point can be read as: baseline before first vaccination. The vaccinee samples were drawn from two UK trials, COV001 and COV002, one of which was a single-blind randomized controlled phase 2/3 trial testing AZD1222 (ChAdOx1 nCoV-19) in healthy adults. For TCRbeta chain sequencing, PBMC samples from trial participants were taken at day 0 and at day 28 after the second dose. The entry originates in a study of T cell responses to AZD1222 COVID-19 vaccine listed by TCRdb under 2021. As for the study more broadly: AZD1222 recipients whose second dose came at about 4 weeks and those whose second dose came at about 12 weeks were combined into one group, since spike-specific TCR depth and breadth did not differ between the two schedules. A total of 233 trial participants underwent TCR sequencing, of whom around 200 received two doses of AZD1222 and about 25 received two doses of the MenACWY control vaccine. Enrollment into the trials was organized by age into subgroups of 18-55, 56-69 and 70-plus years, and those subgroups contained about 150, 27 and 61 TCR-sequenced participants, respectively. The full study reports these points: Epitopes outside the regions mutated in the B.1.351 and B.1.1.7 variants were reportedly recognized by nearly half of the unique spike-specific TCRs. Conclusions about previously exposed vaccinees were limited because only six AZD1222 recipients were SARS-CoV-2 seropositive at baseline. Most participants were white British and females outnumbered males, and the authors suggested that clonal diversity may have been underestimated. Because no samples from the day 14 peak response were available, repertoires could be characterized only after the peak T cell response. In the small 56-69-year group, the increase in depth fell short of significance, most likely because of low power. Vaccine-associated CD4 TCRs spanned the whole spike protein, with dominant responses in regions 160-218 and 743-854. Spike-specific TCR breadth and depth rose significantly after two AZD1222 doses compared with day 0 and with MenACWY recipients.

This chain joins TRBV7-8 to TRBJ1-6; no confident D gene assignment can be made. The source is an adult in good health. The input for sequencing was peripheral blood, taken on day 0 of AZD1222 vaccination. The CDR3 amino acid sequence is: CASSSAGRYSPLHF. The DNA is TGTGCCAGCAGCTCAGCGGGCCGTTATTCACCCCTCCACTTT. With the rest looked up from the reference TRBV7-8 and TRBJ1-6 genes rather than sequenced, the full variable domain is GAGVSQSPRYKVAKRGQDVALRCDPISGHVSLFWYQQALGQGPEFLTYFQNEAQLDKSGLPSDRFFAERPEGSVSTLKIQRTQQEDSAVYLCASSSAGRYSPLHFGNGTRLTVT.